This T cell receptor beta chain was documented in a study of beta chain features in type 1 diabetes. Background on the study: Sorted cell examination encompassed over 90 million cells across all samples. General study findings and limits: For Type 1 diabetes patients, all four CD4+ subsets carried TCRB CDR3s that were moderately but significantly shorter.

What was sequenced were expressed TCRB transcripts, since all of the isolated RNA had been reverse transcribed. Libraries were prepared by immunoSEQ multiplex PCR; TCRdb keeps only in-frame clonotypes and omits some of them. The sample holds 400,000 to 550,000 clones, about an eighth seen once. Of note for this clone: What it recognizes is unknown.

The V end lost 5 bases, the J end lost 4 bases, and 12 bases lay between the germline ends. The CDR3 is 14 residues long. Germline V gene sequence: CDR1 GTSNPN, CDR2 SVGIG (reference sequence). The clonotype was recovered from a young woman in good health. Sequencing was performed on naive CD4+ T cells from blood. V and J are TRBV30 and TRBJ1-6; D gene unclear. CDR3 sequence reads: CAWALQRYNSPLHF. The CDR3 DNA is TGTGCCTGGGCTTTACAACGTTATAATTCACCCCTCCACTTT.